This paragraph covers one T cell receptor (beta chain) sequence. This sample was included in a study of T cell changes during pregnancy in multiple sclerosis. TCRdb's copy holds only in-frame clones and misses some; the assay was immunoSEQ multiplex PCR. This table holds tens of thousands of clones, 92% found once. The germline gives CDR1 SGHAT, CDR2 FQNNGV. This CDR3 is 16 amino acids long. Trimming removed 1 base from V and 3 bases from J, with 13 bases in between. The material sequenced was CD4+ T cells from peripheral blood mononuclear cells, taken in the second trimester of pregnancy. The chain links TRBV11-2 to TRBJ1-5, with a weak D call TRBD1 (5 bases). This receptor was taken from a female donor with multiple sclerosis, enrolled in a pregnancy study. This chain's CDR3 is CASSLGQGWDNQPQHF. The CDR3 DNA is TGTGCCAGCAGCTTAGGCCAGGGATGGGACAATCAGCCCCAGCATTTT.